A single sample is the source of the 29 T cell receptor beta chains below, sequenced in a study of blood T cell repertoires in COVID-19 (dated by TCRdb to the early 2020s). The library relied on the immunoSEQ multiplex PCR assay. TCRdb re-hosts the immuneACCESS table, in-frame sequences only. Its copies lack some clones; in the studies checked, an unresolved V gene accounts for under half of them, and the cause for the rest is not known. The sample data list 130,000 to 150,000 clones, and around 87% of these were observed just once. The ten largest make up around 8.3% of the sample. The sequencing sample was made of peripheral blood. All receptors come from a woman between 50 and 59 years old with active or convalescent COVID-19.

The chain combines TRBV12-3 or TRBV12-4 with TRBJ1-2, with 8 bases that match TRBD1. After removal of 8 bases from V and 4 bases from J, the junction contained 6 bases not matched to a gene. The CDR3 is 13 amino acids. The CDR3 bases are TGTGCCAGCGGACCGGACAGGGCCTATGGCTACACCTTC. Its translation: CASGPDRAYGYTF.

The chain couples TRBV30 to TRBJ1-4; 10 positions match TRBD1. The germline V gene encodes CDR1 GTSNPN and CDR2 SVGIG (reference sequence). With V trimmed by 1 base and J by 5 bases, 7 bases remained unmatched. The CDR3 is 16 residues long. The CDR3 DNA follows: TGTGCCTGGAGTGACCTGACAGGGGGCTTGAATGAAAAACTGTTTTTT. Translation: CAWSDLTGGLNEKLFF.

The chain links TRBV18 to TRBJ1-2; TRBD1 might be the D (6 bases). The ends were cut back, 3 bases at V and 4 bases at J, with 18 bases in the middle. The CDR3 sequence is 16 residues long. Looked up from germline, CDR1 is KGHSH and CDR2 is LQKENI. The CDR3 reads CASSPTGQTGLYGYTF. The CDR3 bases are TGTGCCAGCTCACCCACCGGACAGACTGGGCTCTATGGCTACACCTTC. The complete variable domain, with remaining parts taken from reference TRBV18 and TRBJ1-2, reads NAGVMQNPRHLVRRRGQEARLRCSPMKGHSHVYWYRQLPEEGLKFMVYLQKENIIDESGMPKERFSAEFPKEGPSILRIQQVVRGDSAAYFCASSPTGQTGLYGYTFGSGTRLTVV.

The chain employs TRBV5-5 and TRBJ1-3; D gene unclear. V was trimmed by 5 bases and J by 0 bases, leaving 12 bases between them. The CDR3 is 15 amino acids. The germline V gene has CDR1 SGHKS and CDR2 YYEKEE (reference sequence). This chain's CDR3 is CASSQGGISGNTIYF. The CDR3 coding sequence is TGTGCCAGCAGTCAAGGAGGGATCTCTGGAAACACCATATATTTT.

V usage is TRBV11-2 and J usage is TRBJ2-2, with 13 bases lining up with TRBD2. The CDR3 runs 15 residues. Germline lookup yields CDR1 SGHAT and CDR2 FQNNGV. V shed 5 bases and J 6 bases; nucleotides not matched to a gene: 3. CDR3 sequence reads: CASSRTSGSPGELFF. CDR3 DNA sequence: TGTGCCAGCAGCCGGACTAGCGGGAGTCCCGGGGAGCTGTTTTTT.

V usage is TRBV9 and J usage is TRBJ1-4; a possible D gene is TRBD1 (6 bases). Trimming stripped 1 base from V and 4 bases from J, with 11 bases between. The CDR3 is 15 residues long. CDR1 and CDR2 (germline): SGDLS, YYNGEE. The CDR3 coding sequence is TGTGCCAGCAGCGTACTCGGACAGAATAATGAAAAACTGTTTTTT. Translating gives CASSVLGQNNEKLFF.

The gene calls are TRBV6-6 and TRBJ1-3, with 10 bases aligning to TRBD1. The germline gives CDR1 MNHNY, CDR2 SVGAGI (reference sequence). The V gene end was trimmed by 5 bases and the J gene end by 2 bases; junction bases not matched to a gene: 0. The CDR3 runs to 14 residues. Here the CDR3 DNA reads TGTGCCAGCAGTGACAGGGGGCCTGGAAACACCATATATTTT. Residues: CASSDRGPGNTIYF.

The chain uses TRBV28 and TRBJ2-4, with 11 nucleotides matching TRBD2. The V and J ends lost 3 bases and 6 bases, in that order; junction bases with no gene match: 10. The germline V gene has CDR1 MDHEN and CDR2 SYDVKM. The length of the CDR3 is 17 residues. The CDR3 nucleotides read TGTGCCAGCAGTTTCTTACCGACTAGCGGGAAAATAAACATTCAGTACTTC. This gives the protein CASSFLPTSGKINIQYF.

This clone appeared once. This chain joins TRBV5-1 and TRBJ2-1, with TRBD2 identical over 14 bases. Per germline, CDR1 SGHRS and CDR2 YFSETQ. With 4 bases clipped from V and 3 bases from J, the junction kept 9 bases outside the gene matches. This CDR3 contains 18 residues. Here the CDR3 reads CASSRRLAGGRLYNEQFF. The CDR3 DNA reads TGCGCCAGCAGCAGGCGACTAGCGGGGGGGAGGCTCTACAATGAGCAGTTCTTC.

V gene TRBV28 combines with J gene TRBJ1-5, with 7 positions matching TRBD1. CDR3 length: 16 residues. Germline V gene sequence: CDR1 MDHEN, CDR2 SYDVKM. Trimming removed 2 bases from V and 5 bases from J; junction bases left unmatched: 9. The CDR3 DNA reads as TGTGCCAGCAGTTTAAGGGACAGCCTCGGGGATCAGCCCCAGCATTTT. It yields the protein CASSLRDSLGDQPQHF. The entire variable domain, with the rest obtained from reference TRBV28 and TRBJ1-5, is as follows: DVKVTQSSRYLVKRTGEKVFLECVQDMDHENMFWYRQDPGLGLRLIYFSYDVKMKEKGDIPEGYSVSREKKERFSLILESASTNQTSMYLCASSLRDSLGDQPQHFGDGTRLSIL.

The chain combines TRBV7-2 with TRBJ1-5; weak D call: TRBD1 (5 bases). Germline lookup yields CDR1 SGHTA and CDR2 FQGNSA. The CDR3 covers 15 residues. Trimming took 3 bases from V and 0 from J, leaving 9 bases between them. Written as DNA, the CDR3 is TGTGCCAGCAGCTTGGGAGGGGATAGCAATCAGCCCCAGCATTTT. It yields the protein CASSLGGDSNQPQHF.

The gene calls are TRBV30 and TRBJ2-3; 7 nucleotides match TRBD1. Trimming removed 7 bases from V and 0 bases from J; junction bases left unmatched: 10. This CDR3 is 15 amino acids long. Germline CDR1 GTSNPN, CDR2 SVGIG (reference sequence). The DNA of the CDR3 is TGTGCCTTTGGACAGGCCTATGCTAGCACAGATACGCAGTATTTT. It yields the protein CAFGQAYASTDTQYF.

This CDR3 reads CASKFRKGVYYGYTF. DNA of the CDR3: TGTGCCAGTAAATTCAGGAAGGGGGTTTACTATGGCTACACCTTC. This chain connects TRBV28 to TRBJ1-2; D might be TRBD1 (6 bases). The length of the CDR3 is 15 residues. Germline CDR1 and CDR2: MDHEN and SYDVKM. Trimming took off 9 bases at V and 3 bases at J, with 20 bases between the two ends.

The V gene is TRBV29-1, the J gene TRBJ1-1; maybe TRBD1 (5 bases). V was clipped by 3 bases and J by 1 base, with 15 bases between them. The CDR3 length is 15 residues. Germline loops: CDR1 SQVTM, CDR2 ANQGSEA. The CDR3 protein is CSVEVAGRRNTEAFF. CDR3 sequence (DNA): TGCAGCGTTGAGGTGGCAGGGAGGCGGAACACTGAAGCTTTCTTT.

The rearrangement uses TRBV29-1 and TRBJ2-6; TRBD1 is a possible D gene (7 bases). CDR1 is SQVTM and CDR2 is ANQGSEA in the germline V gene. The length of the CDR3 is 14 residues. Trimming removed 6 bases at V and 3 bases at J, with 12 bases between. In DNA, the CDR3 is TGCAGCGTCGCAGGGGGGAGTGGGGCCAACGTCCTGACTTTC. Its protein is CSVAGGSGANVLTF.

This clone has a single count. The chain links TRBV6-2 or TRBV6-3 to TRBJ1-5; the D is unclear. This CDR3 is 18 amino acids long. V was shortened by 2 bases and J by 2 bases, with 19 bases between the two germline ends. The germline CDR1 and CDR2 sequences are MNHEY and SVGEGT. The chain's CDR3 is CASSYARPAGIRNQPQHF. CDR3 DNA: TGTGCCAGCAGTTACGCCAGGCCCGCTGGAATCCGCAATCAGCCCCAGCATTTT.

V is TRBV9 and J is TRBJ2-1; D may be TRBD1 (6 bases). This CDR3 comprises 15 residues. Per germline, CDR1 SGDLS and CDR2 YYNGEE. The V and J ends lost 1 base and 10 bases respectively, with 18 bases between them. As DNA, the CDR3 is TGTGCCAGCAGCGTACAACAGGGACCTATCGTGGAGCAGTTCTTC. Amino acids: CASSVQQGPIVEQFF.

The CDR3 protein is CASRWTGDTEAFF. The CDR3 nucleotides read TGTGCCAGCAGATGGACAGGGGACACTGAAGCTTTCTTT. The chain recombines TRBV6-5 with TRBJ1-1, with 9 nucleotides matching TRBD1. CDR3 size: 13 residues. The V and J ends lost 6 bases and 3 bases, in that order; junction bases with no gene match: 2. Germline V gene sequence: CDR1 MNHEY, CDR2 SVGAGI.

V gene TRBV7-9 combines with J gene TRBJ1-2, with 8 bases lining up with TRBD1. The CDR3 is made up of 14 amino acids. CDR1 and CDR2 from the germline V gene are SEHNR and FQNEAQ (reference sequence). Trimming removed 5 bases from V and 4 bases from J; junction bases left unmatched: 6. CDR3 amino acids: CASSPGQGGYGYTF. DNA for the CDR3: TGTGCCAGCAGCCCAGGACAGGGCGGCTATGGCTACACCTTC. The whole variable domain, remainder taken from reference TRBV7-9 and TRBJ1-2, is DTGVSQNPRHKITKRGQNVTFRCDPISEHNRLYWYRQTLGQGPEFLTYFQNEAQLEKSRLLSDRFSAERPKGSFSTLEIQRTEQGDSAMYLCASSPGQGGYGYTFGSGTRLTVV.

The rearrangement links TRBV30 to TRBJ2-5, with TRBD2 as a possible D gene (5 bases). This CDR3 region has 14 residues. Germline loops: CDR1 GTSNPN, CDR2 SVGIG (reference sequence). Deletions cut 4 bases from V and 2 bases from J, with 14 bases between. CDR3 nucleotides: TGTGCCTGGACCCGAGGGAACTTACAAGAGACCCAGTACTTC. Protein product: CAWTRGNLQETQYF.

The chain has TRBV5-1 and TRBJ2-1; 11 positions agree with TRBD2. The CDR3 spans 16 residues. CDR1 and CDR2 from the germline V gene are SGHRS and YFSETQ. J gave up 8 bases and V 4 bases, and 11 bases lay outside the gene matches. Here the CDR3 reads CASSPPVAGGGDEQFF. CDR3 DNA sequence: TGCGCCAGCAGCCCCCCAGTAGCGGGAGGGGGCGATGAGCAGTTCTTC. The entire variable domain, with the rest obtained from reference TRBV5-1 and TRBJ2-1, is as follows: KAGVTQTPRYLIKTRGQQVTLSCSPISGHRSVSWYQQTPGQGLQFLFEYFSETQRNKGNFPGRFSGRQFSNSRSEMNVSTLELGDSALYLCASSPPVAGGGDEQFFGPGTRLTVL.

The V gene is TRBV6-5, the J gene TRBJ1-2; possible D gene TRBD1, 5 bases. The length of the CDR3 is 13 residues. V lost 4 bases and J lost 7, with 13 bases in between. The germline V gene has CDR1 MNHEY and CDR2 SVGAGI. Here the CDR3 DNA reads TGTGCCAGCAGTTGGGGGGGGTCGGCTGGCTACACCTTC. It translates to CASSWGGSAGYTF.

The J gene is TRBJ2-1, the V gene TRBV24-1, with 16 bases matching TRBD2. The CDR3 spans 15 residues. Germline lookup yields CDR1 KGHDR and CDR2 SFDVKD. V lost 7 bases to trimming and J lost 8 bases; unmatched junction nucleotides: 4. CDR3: CATSGTSGGAHEQFF. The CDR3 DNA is TGTGCCACCAGCGGGACTAGCGGGGGGGCTCATGAGCAGTTCTTC.

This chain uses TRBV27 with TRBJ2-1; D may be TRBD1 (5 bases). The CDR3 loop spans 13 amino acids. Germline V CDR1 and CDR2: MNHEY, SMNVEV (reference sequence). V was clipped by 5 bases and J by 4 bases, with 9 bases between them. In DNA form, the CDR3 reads TGTGCCAGCAGTGGACATGATTACAATGAGCAGTTCTTC. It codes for CASSGHDYNEQFF.

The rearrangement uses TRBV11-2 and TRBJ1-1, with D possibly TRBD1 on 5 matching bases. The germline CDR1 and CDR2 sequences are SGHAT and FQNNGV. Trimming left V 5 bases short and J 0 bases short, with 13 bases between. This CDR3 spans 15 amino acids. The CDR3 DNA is TGTGCCAGCAGCGCCAGGGCTGGGGTGAACACTGAAGCTTTCTTT. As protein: CASSARAGVNTEAFF.

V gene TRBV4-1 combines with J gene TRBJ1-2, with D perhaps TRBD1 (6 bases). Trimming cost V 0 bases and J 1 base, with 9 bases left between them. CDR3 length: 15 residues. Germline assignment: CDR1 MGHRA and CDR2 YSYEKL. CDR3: CASSQDPGVNYGYTF. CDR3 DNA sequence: TGCGCCAGCAGCCAAGACCCAGGGGTTAACTATGGCTACACCTTC.

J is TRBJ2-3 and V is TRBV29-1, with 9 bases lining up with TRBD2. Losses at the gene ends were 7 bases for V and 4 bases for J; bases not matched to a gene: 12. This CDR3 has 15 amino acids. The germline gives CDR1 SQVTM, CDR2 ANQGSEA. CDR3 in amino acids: CSALPGLALADTQYF. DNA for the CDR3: TGCAGCGCGTTACCGGGACTAGCCCTGGCAGATACGCAGTATTTT.

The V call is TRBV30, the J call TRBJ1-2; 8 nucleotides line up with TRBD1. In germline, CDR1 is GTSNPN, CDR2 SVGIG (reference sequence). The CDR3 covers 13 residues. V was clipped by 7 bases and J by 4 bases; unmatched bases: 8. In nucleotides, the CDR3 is TGTGCCTACTCCGGACAGGGCAGCTATGGCTACACCTTC. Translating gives CAYSGQGSYGYTF.

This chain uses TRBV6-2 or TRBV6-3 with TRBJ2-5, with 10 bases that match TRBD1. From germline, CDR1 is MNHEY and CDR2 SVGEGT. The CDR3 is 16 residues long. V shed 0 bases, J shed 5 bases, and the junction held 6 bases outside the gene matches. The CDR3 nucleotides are TGTGCCAGCAGTTACTCCTCGGGACAGGGGTCGGAGACCCAGTACTTC. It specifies CASSYSSGQGSETQYF.